The sequence of this T cell receptor beta chain was determined in a study of blood T cell repertoires in COVID-19 (dated by TCRdb to 2019 to 2021). Study-level background: Samples from collaborators originated in the United States, Italy and Spain and spanned both the acute and convalescent phases of COVID-19. Where available, HLA class I and class II types were taken from metadata supplied by the sample provider and were not determined by assay-based typing. Deeply sampled blood TCRbeta repertoires from subjects exposed to, actively infected with, or recovered from COVID-19 were included in the dataset. Samples were obtained from the ongoing ImmuneRACE study (first 160 participants) and from some 1,200 subjects provided by 6 global collaborators. The prospective study material was composed of cDNA or gDNA derived from T cells, B-cell-depleted T cells, or PBMCs. The repertoires were released in a freely available public database intended as a resource for research on the immune response to SARS-CoV-2. Nearly every sample came with metadata listing a de-identified subject ID, COVID-19 status, age in years and sex. Beyond this particular receptor, the publication reports: How much clinical and demographic metadata was included differed by source and by participant, and the metadata was provided uncurated.

TCRbeta CDR3 regions were amplified from genomic DNA using the immunoSEQ Assay, a bias-controlled multiplex PCR. The authors' analysis ran thus. The number of nucleated cells in each sample was estimated from the amplification of reference gene primers within the assay. Sequence reads were collapsed and filtered to measure the absolute abundance of every unique TCRbeta CDR3 rearrangement. For each sample, productive Simpson clonality was calculated by taking the square root of Simpson's diversity index across productive rearrangements. Imported from immuneACCESS, the table was reduced by TCRdb to in-frame sequences with V and J called. These copies leave out some clones; in studies compared against another copy, an unresolved V gene accounts for under half, and the cause of the remainder is not known. V and J calls and clone size are as listed in that table; D and trimming were resolved from the DNA. The sample contains about 330,000 clones, about 87% of them found a single time. The top ten clonotypes cover around 4.6% of the sample.

On this clone itself: This clone's antigen is unknown. No qualities accompany the bases; no much larger clone lies one base away.

In the prospective study, participants were about 18 to 89 years old, resided in around 25 geographic areas of the United States, and were enrolled through a virtual design. In the prospective study, participants were assigned to cohorts based on the clinical history participants reported in a screening survey and a study questionnaire. Recovered participants in ImmuneRACE Cohort 3 were defined as having two consecutive negative NP/OP PCR tests, clearance from a healthcare professional, or resolution of symptoms. In the prospective study, whole blood, serum and a nasopharyngeal or oropharyngeal swab were collected from each participant by mobile phlebotomists. Additional blood draws and questionnaires over an approximately 2-month period could optionally be provided by prospective study participants. Blood samples from the prospective study were shipped frozen or at room temperature prior to DNA extraction.

V is cut by 1 base and J by 2 bases, and the space between the germline ends is 5 bases. The CDR3 goes from the cysteine to the phenylalanine over 13 residues. The sequence is cut down to CDR3 DNA, 39 bases in frame from base 1. This sequence originates from a man aged 25-45 years who had recovered from COVID-19. Sequenced sample: PBMCs or T cells enriched from blood (not recorded which). Rearrangement joined TRBV12-3 or TRBV12-4 to TRBJ1-2; the D gene identity is not certain. DNA sequence: TGTGCCAGCAGTTTAGGGGCGAACTATGGCTACACCTTC. The encoded protein is CASSLGANYGYTF.